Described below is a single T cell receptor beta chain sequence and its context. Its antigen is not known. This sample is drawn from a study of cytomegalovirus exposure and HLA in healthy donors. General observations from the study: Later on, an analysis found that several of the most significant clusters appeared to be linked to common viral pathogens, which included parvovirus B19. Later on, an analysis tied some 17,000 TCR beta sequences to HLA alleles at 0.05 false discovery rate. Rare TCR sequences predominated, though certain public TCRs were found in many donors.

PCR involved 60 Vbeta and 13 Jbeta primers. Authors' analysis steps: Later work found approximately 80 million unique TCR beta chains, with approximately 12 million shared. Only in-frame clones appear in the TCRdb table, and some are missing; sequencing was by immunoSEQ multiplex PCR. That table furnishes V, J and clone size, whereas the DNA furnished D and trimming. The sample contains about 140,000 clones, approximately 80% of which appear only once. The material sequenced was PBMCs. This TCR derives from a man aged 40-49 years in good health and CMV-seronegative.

The CDR3 region has the DNA TGTGCCAGCTCACCATCTCCTGAAGGGAGCAGCGAGCAGTACTTC. This translates into CASSPSPEGSSEQYF. This chain links TRBV18 with TRBJ2-7; TRBD2 is a possible D gene (5 bases). Germline V gene data show CDR1 as KGHSH and CDR2 as LQKENI. The CDR3 extends over 15 amino acids. With 2 bases removed from V and 6 bases from J, the gap between germline ends came to 17 bases.